This TCR beta chain originates from a study of cytomegalovirus exposure and HLA in healthy donors. Trimming removed 6 bases from V and 2 bases from J, with 8 bases in between. CDR3 length: 13 amino acids. The V gene's germline CDR1 is SNHLY and CDR2 FYNNEI. 60 Vbeta and 13 Jbeta primers were used in PCR. Generated by immunoSEQ multiplex PCR, the TCRdb table keeps only in-frame clones and is missing some. The sample carries approximately 200,000 clones, roughly 84% recorded once. This clone was detected only once. V gene TRBV2 combines with J gene TRBJ2-1, with D hard to call. The sequence came from a boy younger than 18 in good health and CMV-seronegative. Sequenced input: PBMCs. Here the CDR3 reads CASSPTAYNEQFF. CDR3 coding DNA: TGTGCCAGCAGCCCTACGGCCTACAATGAGCAGTTCTTC.